This T cell receptor (beta chain) was identified during a study of lymphopenia after photon versus proton radiotherapy. The study's findings and limits: After the lymphocyte nadir, photon-treated repertoires showed oligoclonal expansion, especially of CD8+ Temra cells.

Trimming removed 2 bases from V and 1 base from J; junction bases left unmatched: 6. The CDR3 covers 16 residues. Germline V CDR1 and CDR2: SEHNR, FQNEAQ (reference sequence). Points on this clone: Its antigen is undetermined.

TCRdb's copy holds only in-frame clones and misses some; the assay was immunoSEQ multiplex PCR. The sample shows roughly 36,000 clones, about nine tenths of them seen only once. The sample here was peripheral blood, taken from a patient treated with photon-based radiotherapy. V and J are TRBV7-9 and TRBJ2-7; the match to TRBD1 covers 9 bases. The sequence was obtained from a woman aged 45-60 years with pancreatic cancer. The CDR3 region is CASSLYQTGGSYEQYF. The DNA for the CDR3 is TGTGCCAGCAGCTTATATCAGACAGGGGGGTCCTACGAGCAGTACTTC.